Following are 31 T cell receptor beta chains from one sample sequenced in a study of T cell changes during pregnancy in multiple sclerosis. Only in-frame clones appear in the TCRdb table, and some are missing; sequencing was by immunoSEQ multiplex PCR. The data hold roughly 39,000 clones, with 90% observed a single time. Source: CD4+ T cells from peripheral blood mononuclear cells, taken in the first trimester of pregnancy. All receptors derive from a female donor in good health, enrolled as a control in a pregnancy study.

The gene calls are TRBV6-6 and TRBJ2-1; TRBD2 agrees at 14 bases. CDR1 and CDR2 (germline): MNHNY, SVGAGI (reference sequence). The CDR3 is made up of 16 amino acids. V shed 5 bases, J shed 8 bases, and the junction held 8 bases outside the gene matches. The CDR3 region has the DNA TGTGCCAGCAGTCCCCGGACTAGCGGGGGGCGCGATGAGCAGTTCTTC. This encodes CASSPRTSGGRDEQFF.

The V call is TRBV27, the J call TRBJ2-1; 8 nucleotides agree with TRBD2. Trimming at V came to 1 base and at J to 7 bases, leaving 6 bases not matched to a gene. Germline CDR1 reads MNHEY; CDR2 reads SMNVEV (reference sequence). The CDR3 is made up of 15 amino acids. Here the CDR3 reads CASSLWIAGKNEQFF. The CDR3, as DNA: TGTGCCAGCAGTTTATGGATAGCGGGGAAGAATGAGCAGTTCTTC.

The chain is built from TRBV9 and TRBJ2-1; 8 bases are shared with TRBD1. The CDR3 consists of 15 residues. Germline V gene sequence: CDR1 SGDLS, CDR2 YYNGEE. V lost 4 bases to trimming and J lost 3 bases; unmatched junction nucleotides: 6. In DNA, the CDR3 is TGTGCCAGCAGCCCGCAGGGGGCAGGCTACAATGAGCAGTTCTTC. The encoded protein is CASSPQGAGYNEQFF.

This clone was detected a few times. V gene TRBV1 combines with J gene TRBJ1-1; TRBD1 was called by the table and not checked on the DNA. TRBV1 represents a pseudogene. This CDR3 is 15 amino acids long. CDR3 amino acids: CTSSPGGPGWTEAFF. In nucleotides, the CDR3 is TGCACCAGCAGCCCAGGGGGTCCTGGTTGGACTGAAGCTTTCTTT.

To note about this clone: Compared with germline, one end of the junction differs, possibly owing to a read error. V and J are TRBV7-2 and TRBJ2-7; no reliable D call. The CDR3 covers 13 residues. Germline V gene lookup returns CDR1 SGHTA and CDR2 FQGNSA. The DNA of the CDR3 is TGTGCCAGCAGCTTAGCTTTGAAGGCCGAGGAGTACTTC. It translates to CASSLALKAEEYF.

The chain carries TRBV28 and TRBJ2-7; 8 bases fit TRBD1. The CDR3 is 15 residues long. J was trimmed by 3 bases and V by 1 base; bases with no gene match: 5. Germline CDR1 is MDHEN and CDR2 is SYDVKM. The CDR3 bases are TGTGCCAGCAGTTTATCTTTAGGACAGGGCTACGAGCAGTACTTC. As protein: CASSLSLGQGYEQYF.

The chain has TRBV5-1 and TRBJ2-5, with 7 bases matching TRBD1. Germline CDR1 is SGHRS and CDR2 is YFSETQ. Losses at the gene ends were 5 bases for V and 2 bases for J; bases not matched to a gene: 6. The CDR3 spans 14 residues. CDR3 nucleotides: TGCGCCAGCAGGGGACAGTGGGGTCAAGAGACCCAGTACTTC. It codes for CASRGQWGQETQYF.

The chain employs TRBV4-1 and TRBJ1-2, with 8 bases identical to TRBD1. The germline V gene has CDR1 MGHRA and CDR2 YSYEKL. There are 14 residues in the CDR3. V lost 0 bases, J lost 8 bases, and 5 bases stayed unmatched. CDR3 coding DNA: TGCGCCAGCAGCCAAGACCAGGGGGCGCAGGGCTACACCTTC. Its protein product is CASSQDQGAQGYTF.

CDR3 protein: CASSPSTGSYEQYF. Written as DNA, the CDR3 is TGTGCCAGCTCACCTTCGACAGGATCCTACGAGCAGTACTTC. This chain joins TRBV18 and TRBJ2-7; a weak D match, TRBD1 (6 bases). The CDR3 loop spans 14 amino acids. Germline-derived CDR1 and CDR2 are KGHSH and LQKENI. Trimming took 3 bases from V and 1 from J, leaving 10 bases between them.

The chain joins TRBV19 to TRBJ2-3; 14 positions match TRBD2. The germline gives CDR1 LNHDA, CDR2 SQIVND (reference sequence). Unmatched junction bases numbered 6, after V lost 3 bases and J lost 4 bases. The CDR3 extends over 17 amino acids. The CDR3 is CASSIPGTSGGADTQYF. DNA for the CDR3: TGTGCCAGTAGTATCCCCGGGACTAGCGGGGGCGCAGATACGCAGTATTTT.

This clone was detected only once. The chain is built from TRBV6-5 and TRBJ2-4, with TRBD2 matching 9 bases. CDR3 length: 15 residues. V lost 2 bases and J lost 2; bases outside the gene matches: 1. Germline V gene sequence: CDR1 MNHEY, CDR2 SVGAGI. Here the CDR3 DNA reads TGTGCCAGCAGTTACGCGGGGGGGCCCAAAAACATTCAGTACTTC. Translated: CASSYAGGPKNIQYF.

The chain uses TRBV19 and TRBJ2-3, with no clear D. V was shortened by 2 bases and J by 1 base, with 10 bases between the two germline ends. CDR3 length: 15 amino acids. Germline V CDR1 and CDR2: LNHDA, SQIVND (reference sequence). The CDR3 DNA reads as TGTGCCAGTAGTATAATGCAGGATGGCACAGATACGCAGTATTTT. It specifies CASSIMQDGTDTQYF.

This chain links TRBV2 with TRBJ2-7; 11 bases are shared with TRBD2. The CDR3 has 14 residues. CDR1 is SNHLY and CDR2 is FYNNEI in the germline V gene. V was pared by 2 bases and J by 3 bases, with 0 bases of the junction left unmatched. The CDR3 DNA sequence: TGTGCCAGCAGTGAAACTAGCGGGAGCTACGAGCAGTACTTC. It encodes CASSETSGSYEQYF.

V usage is TRBV7-2 and J usage is TRBJ2-7; D is unresolved. CDR1 and CDR2 (germline): SGHTA, FQGNSA. Trimming took off 1 base at V and 4 bases at J, with 11 bases between the two ends. The CDR3 has 14 residues. The CDR3 nucleotides are TGTGCCAGCAGCTTAGACTACTCCCGGTACGAGCAGTACTTC. Its translation: CASSLDYSRYEQYF.

This sequence joins TRBV7-3 and TRBJ2-1, with D maybe TRBD2 (6 bases). Trimming pared 5 bases from V and 3 bases from J, leaving 11 bases between. Per the germline V gene, CDR1 is SGHTA and CDR2 is FQGTGA. This CDR3 is 14 amino acids long. The CDR3 DNA reads TGTGCCAGCAGCCCCCCGGGACTCTACAATGAGCAGTTCTTC. It encodes CASSPPGLYNEQFF.

The chain is built from TRBV6-1 and TRBJ1-2; unclear D gene. Germline V gene data show CDR1 as MNHNS and CDR2 as SASEGT. The CDR3 totals 12 residues. Trimming pared 3 bases from V and 8 bases from J, leaving 10 bases between. CDR3 nucleotide sequence: TGTGCCAGCAGTGACAGGTTCGGCGGCTACACCTTC. It codes for CASSDRFGGYTF.

The chain is built from TRBV13 and TRBJ2-7, with D uncertain. The CDR3 is 14 residues long. Germline CDR1 reads PRHDT; CDR2 reads FYEKMQ (reference sequence). V was pared by 1 base and J by 0 bases, with 7 bases between. CDR3 coding DNA: TGTGCCAGCAGCTTAGAACGGAGCTCCTACGAGCAGTACTTC. It specifies CASSLERSSYEQYF. Filled out from reference TRBV13 and TRBJ2-7, the complete variable domain reads AAGVIQSPRHLIKEKRETATLKCYPIPRHDTVYWYQQGPGQDPQFLISFYEKMQSDKGSIPDRFSAQQFSDYHSELNMSSLELGDSALYFCASSLERSSYEQYFGPGTRLTVT.

CDR3 region: CASSLGPRNEQFF. DNA of the CDR3: TGTGCCAGCAGTTTGGGCCCTCGCAATGAGCAGTTCTTC. The chain has TRBV7-9 and TRBJ2-1; D not resolved. V gave up 6 bases and J gave up 6 bases, with 12 bases separating them. This CDR3 is built from 13 residues. The V gene's germline CDR1 is SEHNR and CDR2 FQNEAQ (reference sequence).

This chain links TRBV10-3 with TRBJ2-5, with 8 nucleotides matching TRBD1. There are 14 residues in the CDR3. V lost 0 bases to trimming and J lost 7 bases; unmatched junction nucleotides: 4. CDR1 ENHRY and CDR2 SYGVKD come from the germline V gene. The CDR3 DNA reads TGTGCCATCAGTGAGTCGGACAGGGATGGGACCCAGTACTTC. Residues: CAISESDRDGTQYF.

The V and J genes are TRBV7-2 and TRBJ1-2; TRBD1 might be the D (5 bases). V gave up 5 bases and J gave up 7 bases, with 20 bases separating them. Looked up from germline, CDR1 is SGHTA and CDR2 is FQGNSA. The CDR3 spans 15 residues. The chain's CDR3 is CASSAAGTLLAGYTF. The DNA of the CDR3 is TGTGCCAGCAGCGCAGCCGGGACTCTCCTTGCTGGCTACACCTTC.

The chain couples TRBV25-1 to TRBJ1-1; TRBD1 is a possible D gene (5 bases). This CDR3 contains 14 residues. In germline, CDR1 is MGHDK, CDR2 SYGVNS. The V end lost 3 bases, the J end lost 6 bases, and 14 bases lay between the germline ends. CDR3 loop: CASSEWGSKAEAFF. CDR3 DNA sequence: TGTGCCAGCAGTGAGTGGGGCAGCAAGGCTGAAGCTTTCTTT. Together with reference TRBV25-1 and TRBJ1-1, the CDR3 gives the full variable domain: EADIYQTPRYLVIGTGKKITLECSQTMGHDKMYWYQQDPGMELHLIHYSYGVNSTEKGDLSSESTVSRIRTEHFPLTLESARPSHTSQYLCASSEWGSKAEAFFGQGTRLTVV.

This chain uses TRBV19 with TRBJ2-1; the D is unclear. The CDR3 loop spans 13 amino acids. V lost 1 base and J lost 4, with 5 bases in between. Germline CDR1 and CDR2: LNHDA and SQIVND (reference sequence). CDR3 sequence (DNA): TGTGCCAGTAGTATAGCCATTTACAATGAGCAGTTCTTC. This codes for CASSIAIYNEQFF.

The V and J genes are TRBV7-9 and TRBJ1-4; perhaps TRBD1 as D (6 bases). The V gene's germline CDR1 is SEHNR and CDR2 FQNEAQ (reference sequence). Trimming took 5 bases from V and 4 from J, leaving 17 bases between them. There are 16 residues in the CDR3. CDR3: CASSPMSGQHNEKLFF. Written as DNA, the CDR3 is TGTGCCAGCAGCCCAATGTCCGGACAGCATAATGAAAAACTGTTTTTT.

In DNA, the CDR3 is TGTGCCAGCAGATCTGCGGGTGGCTACACCTTC. Translation gives CASRSAGGYTF. The gene calls are TRBV2 and TRBJ1-2; D is uncertain. This CDR3 region has 11 residues. Germline CDR1 reads SNHLY; CDR2 reads FYNNEI. The V end was cut by 6 bases, the J end by 7 bases, with 9 bases between.

The J gene is TRBJ2-3, the V gene TRBV4-1; 8 bases match TRBD2. There are 16 residues in the CDR3. Per the germline V gene, CDR1 is MGHRA and CDR2 is YSYEKL. The V segment lost 0 bases and the J segment 2 bases; nucleotides outside the gene matches: 4. CDR3: CASSQDKRGTTDTQYF. The CDR3 DNA follows: TGCGCCAGCAGCCAAGATAAGCGGGGGACCACAGATACGCAGTATTTT.

The sample holds a few counts of this clone. This sequence joins TRBV14 and TRBJ2-2; 12 bases map to TRBD2. The CDR3 runs to 20 residues. Germline loops: CDR1 SGHDN, CDR2 FVKESK. With V trimmed by 0 bases and J by 3 bases, 11 bases remained unmatched. The DNA of the CDR3 is TGTGCCAGCAGCCAAGATTGGGTGTCTAGCGGGGGGGTACACACCGGGGAGCTGTTTTTT. As protein: CASSQDWVSSGGVHTGELFF.

V gene TRBV2 combines with J gene TRBJ1-3, with a possible D match to TRBD1 (6 bases). CDR3 length: 15 residues. The germline V gene has CDR1 SNHLY and CDR2 FYNNEI. V was shortened by 2 bases and J by 4 bases, with 12 bases between the two germline ends. This CDR3 reads CASSERFQGGNTIYF. The CDR3 region has the DNA TGTGCCAGCAGTGAACGGTTCCAGGGGGGAAACACCATATATTTT.

This chain uses TRBV19 with TRBJ2-7; TRBD1 matches 10 bases. Germline V gene sequence: CDR1 LNHDA, CDR2 SQIVND (reference sequence). V lost 6 bases, J lost 5 bases, and 7 bases stayed unmatched. This CDR3 spans 14 amino acids. The DNA for the CDR3 is TGTGCCAGTAGGACCTGGACAGGGGGGAACGAGCAGTACTTC. Amino acid sequence: CASRTWTGGNEQYF.

The chain is built from TRBV7-2 and TRBJ2-3; maybe TRBD2 (6 bases). Trimming pared 5 bases from V and 6 bases from J, leaving 18 bases between. The CDR3 totals 15 residues. Germline CDR1 reads SGHTA; CDR2 reads FQGNSA. CDR3 coding DNA: TGTGCCAGCAGCCTCCCGGGACTCCCGAGTGATACGCAGTATTTT. Its protein product is CASSLPGLPSDTQYF. Variable domain in full (rest from reference TRBV7-2 and TRBJ2-3): GAGVSQSPSNKVTEKGKDVELRCDPISGHTALYWYRQSLGQGLEFLIYFQGNSAPDKSGLPSDRFSAERTGGSVSTLTIQRTQQEDSAVYLCASSLPGLPSDTQYFGPGTRLTVL.

The gene calls are TRBV30 and TRBJ2-7; the D gene is possibly TRBD1 (7 bases). With 4 bases removed from V and 2 bases from J, the gap between germline ends came to 9 bases. The CDR3 length is 12 residues. The germline gives CDR1 GTSNPN, CDR2 SVGIG (reference sequence). CDR3 bases: TGTGCCTGGACCAGGGGGGCCTACGAGCAGTACTTC. It translates to CAWTRGAYEQYF.

This clone was counted only a few times. The chain has TRBV4-3 and TRBJ1-1; 10 bases align to TRBD1. Trimming at V came to 4 bases and at J to 5 bases, leaving 7 bases not matched to a gene. The germline gives CDR1 LGHNA, CDR2 YSLEER. The length of the CDR3 is 15 residues. The CDR3 loop is CASSRRTGGMTEAFF. The CDR3, as DNA: TGCGCCAGCAGCCGTCGGACAGGGGGTATGACTGAAGCTTTCTTT.